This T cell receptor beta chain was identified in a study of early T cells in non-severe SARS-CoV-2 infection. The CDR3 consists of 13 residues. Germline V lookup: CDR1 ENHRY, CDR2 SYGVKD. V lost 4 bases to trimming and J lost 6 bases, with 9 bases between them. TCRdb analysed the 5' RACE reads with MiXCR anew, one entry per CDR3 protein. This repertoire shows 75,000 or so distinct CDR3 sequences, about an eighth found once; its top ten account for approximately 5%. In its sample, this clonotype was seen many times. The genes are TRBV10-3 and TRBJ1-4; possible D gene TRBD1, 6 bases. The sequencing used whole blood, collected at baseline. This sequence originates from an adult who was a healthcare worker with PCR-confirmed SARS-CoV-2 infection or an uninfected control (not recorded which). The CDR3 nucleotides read TGTGCCATCAGTGGGGGGCAGGATGAAAAACTGTTTTTT. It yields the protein CAISGGQDEKLFF.